This T cell receptor (beta chain) was profiled in a study of CD8+ T cells in alopecia areata. For the study at large: Tofacitinib was taken orally by treated patients, and the dose was 5 to 10 mg twice daily.

The sequencing template was cDNA reverse transcribed from extracted RNA. Libraries were prepared by immunoSEQ multiplex PCR; TCRdb keeps only in-frame clonotypes and omits some of them. The sample includes 100,000 to 150,000 clones, less than 45% seen only once; the top ten take 3.1%. Germline V gene lookup returns CDR1 SGHRS and CDR2 YFSETQ. Trimming removed 0 bases at V and 1 base at J, with 7 bases between. This CDR3 region has 14 residues. J is TRBJ2-5 and V is TRBV5-1; tentative D call: TRBD2 (5 bases). The sample comprised CD4+ T cells sorted from blood. The receptor comes from a human donor with alopecia areata. CDR3 sequence (DNA): TGCGCCAGCAGCTTGGGAGCGGTCCAAGAGACCCAGTACTTC. Translated, it gives CASSLGAVQETQYF.